The sample holds many counts of the clone carrying this T cell receptor beta chain. Its specificity is unknown. Trimming left V 3 bases short and J 7 bases short, with 13 bases between. The CDR3 extends over 13 amino acids. This specimen belongs to a study of tumor-infiltrating lymphocytes in primary liver carcinoma. Study overall: Tumors measured about 4 to 10 cm and were stage T1-T3 N0M0.

TCR beta cDNA came from roughly 450 ng total RNA, primed with a constant-region primer. Three rounds of nested multiplex PCR with slightly modified ARM-PCR produced TCR beta libraries. Forward primers for TRBV1-TRBV30 and a C-beta reverse primer served the first two PCR rounds, at around 9 cycles each. TCRdb re-derived calls from the multiplex PCR reads in MiXCR, one entry per CDR3 protein. The table has about 310,000 distinct CDR3 sequences, around three fifths seen once. Unsorted whole blood supplied the blood RNA, and germline DNA was isolated too. Surgery was preceded by the collection of four milliliters of peripheral blood. Study-level findings and limits: Tumors had a top-250-clone fraction that was significantly higher than blood (p = 0.039). Tumor-adjacent and tumor-blood pairs shared a smaller degree of overlap than tumor region pairs.

The sample consisted of peripheral blood. The chain combines TRBV12-3 or TRBV12-4 with TRBJ2-7, with a tentative D call TRBD1 (6 bases). This clonotype was obtained from a woman in her 30s with primary liver carcinoma and hepatitis B virus infection. Written as DNA, the CDR3 is TGTGCCAGCAGTTTCAGGGGACCGGGAGAGCAGTACTTC. It codes for CASSFRGPGEQYF.